This TCR beta chain was profiled in a study of OX40 agonist ivuxolimab in advanced cancers. The V and J ends lost 8 bases and 0 bases respectively, with 22 bases between them. CDR1 is MNHEY, CDR2 SMNVEV, per germline (reference sequence). This CDR3 is built from 17 residues. This clone came up once. Clones were sequenced by immunoSEQ multiplex PCR, and TCRdb holds only the in-frame ones, with some missing. The sample has about 86,000 clones, less than 95% seen once. V and J are TRBV27 and TRBJ2-5; TRBD1 might be the D (7 bases). This TCR was recovered from an adult with an advanced solid tumor such as melanoma, head and neck, liver or kidney cancer. This sample comprised CD4+ or CD8+ T cells sorted from blood, obtained in a trial of the OX40 agonist ivuxolimab. The CDR3 DNA is TGTGCCAGCGTGGGACCTCGGGCAGGGGGGTACCAAGAGACCCAGTACTTC. Its translation: CASVGPRAGGYQETQYF.